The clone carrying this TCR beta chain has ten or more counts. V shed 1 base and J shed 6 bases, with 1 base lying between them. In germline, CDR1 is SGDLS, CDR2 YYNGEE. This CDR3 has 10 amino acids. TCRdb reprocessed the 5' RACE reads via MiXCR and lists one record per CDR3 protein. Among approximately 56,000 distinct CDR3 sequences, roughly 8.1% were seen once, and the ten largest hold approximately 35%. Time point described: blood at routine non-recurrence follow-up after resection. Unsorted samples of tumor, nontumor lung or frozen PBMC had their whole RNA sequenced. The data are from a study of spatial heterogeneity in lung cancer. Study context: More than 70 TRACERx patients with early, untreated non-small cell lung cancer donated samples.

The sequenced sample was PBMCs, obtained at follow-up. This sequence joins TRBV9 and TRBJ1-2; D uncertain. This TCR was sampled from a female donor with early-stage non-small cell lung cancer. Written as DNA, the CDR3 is TGTGCCAGCAGCGTACATGGCTACACCTTC. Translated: CASSVHGYTF. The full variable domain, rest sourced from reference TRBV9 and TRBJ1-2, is DSGVTQTPKHLITATGQRVTLRCSPRSGDLSVYWYQQSLDQGLQFLIQYYNGEERAKGNILERFSAQQFPDLHSELNLSSLELGDSALYFCASSVHGYTFGSGTRLTVV.